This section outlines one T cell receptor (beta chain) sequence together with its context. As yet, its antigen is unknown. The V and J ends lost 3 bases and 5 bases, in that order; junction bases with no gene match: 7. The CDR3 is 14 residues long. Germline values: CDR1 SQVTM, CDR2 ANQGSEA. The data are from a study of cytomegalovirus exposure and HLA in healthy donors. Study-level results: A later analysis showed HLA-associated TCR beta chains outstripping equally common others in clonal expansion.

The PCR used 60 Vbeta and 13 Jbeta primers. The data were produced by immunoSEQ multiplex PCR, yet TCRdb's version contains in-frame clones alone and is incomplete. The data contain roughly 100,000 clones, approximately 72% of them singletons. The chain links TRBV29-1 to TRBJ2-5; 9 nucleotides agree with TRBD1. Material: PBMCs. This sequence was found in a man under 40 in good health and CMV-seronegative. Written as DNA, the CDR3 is TGCAGCGTTGAGGGGACAGGGCGTTGGGAGACCCAGTACTTC. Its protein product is CSVEGTGRWETQYF.